These 14 T cell receptor beta chains were all obtained from the same sample, sequenced in a study of patients and donors after allogeneic stem cell transplantation. One entry per CDR3 protein results from TCRdb running MiXCR on the RT-PCR reads. The sample has over 350,000 distinct CDR3 sequences; 16% are singletons. Specimen: blood, either unsorted or a sorted T cell fraction (not recorded which). These receptors originate from a human donor who was either an allogeneic HSCT recipient or a stem cell or donor lymphocyte infusion donor (not recorded which). It is not recorded whose cells these are; they may come from a transplant donor.

A few counts support this clonotype. CDR3 nucleotide sequence: TGTGCCAGCAGCGTAGGCGGCAGTGAAGCTTTCTTT. Its translation is CASSVGGSEAFF. The V call is TRBV9, the J call TRBJ1-1; no clear D gene. The CDR3 spans 12 residues. Trimming shortened V by 0 bases and J by 7 bases, and 7 bases separated the two germline ends. Germline loops: CDR1 SGDLS, CDR2 YYNGEE.

This clonotype was observed a few times. V gene TRBV7-8 combines with J gene TRBJ2-7; D call uncertain. Trimming shortened V by 4 bases and J by 3 bases, and 10 bases separated the two germline ends. The CDR3 runs to 13 residues. Germline CDR1 SGHVS, CDR2 FQNEAQ. As DNA, the CDR3 is TGTGCCAGCAGCTCAGATTTCAGCTACGAGCAGTACTTC. Translating gives CASSSDFSYEQYF. Complete variable domain (other parts from reference TRBV7-8 and TRBJ2-7): GAGVSQSPRYKVAKRGQDVALRCDPISGHVSLFWYQQALGQGPEFLTYFQNEAQLDKSGLPSDRFFAERPEGSVSTLKIQRTQQEDSAVYLCASSSDFSYEQYFGPGTRLTVT.

Only a few counts were recorded for this clonotype. The rearrangement uses TRBV24-1 and TRBJ2-1; TRBD2 agrees at 9 bases. Germline V gives CDR1 KGHDR, CDR2 SFDVKD. The length of the CDR3 is 15 residues. With 5 bases clipped from V and 2 bases from J, the junction kept 3 bases outside the gene matches. This CDR3 is CATSALAGTYNEQFF. CDR3 nucleotide sequence: TGTGCCACCAGTGCCCTAGCGGGGACCTACAATGAGCAGTTCTTC.

Worth noting for this clonotype: Its ends do not fully match the called genes, so a read error is possible. This sequence joins TRBV6-1 and TRBJ2-5, with 7 bases identical to TRBD1. The CDR3 is 15 amino acids. Looked up from germline, CDR1 is MNHNS and CDR2 is SASEGT. The CDR3 sequence is CASSRDVRGGENQYF. The CDR3 DNA is TGTGCCAGCAGTAGGGATGTGAGAGGGGGCGAGAACCAGTACTTC.

In its sample, this clonotype was seen many times. The chain couples TRBV5-1 to TRBJ2-7, with 8 bases identical to TRBD2. Trimming removed 2 bases from V and 0 bases from J; junction bases left unmatched: 4. CDR1 and CDR2 from the germline V gene are SGHRS and YFSETQ. The length of the CDR3 is 15 residues. CDR3 region: CASSLLAGTSYEQYF. CDR3 nucleotides: TGCGCCAGCAGCTTATTAGCGGGGACCTCCTACGAGCAGTACTTC. Full variable domain (rest looked up from reference TRBV5-1 and TRBJ2-7): KAGVTQTPRYLIKTRGQQVTLSCSPISGHRSVSWYQQTPGQGLQFLFEYFSETQRNKGNFPGRFSGRQFSNSRSEMNVSTLELGDSALYLCASSLLAGTSYEQYFGPGTRLTVT.

The CDR3 sequence is CASSYSRGGANGYTF. The CDR3 DNA follows: TGTGCCAGCAGTTACTCGAGAGGGGGCGCGAATGGCTACACCTTC. The V gene is TRBV6-5, the J gene TRBJ1-2, with TRBD1 identical over 7 bases. Per the germline V gene, CDR1 is MNHEY and CDR2 is SVGAGI. This CDR3 comprises 15 residues. V gave up 0 bases and J gave up 6 bases; unmatched junction bases: 7.

This clonotype has more than one count but fewer than ten. J is TRBJ2-2 and V is TRBV14, with 9 nucleotides matching TRBD1. This CDR3 region has 16 residues. V was clipped by 3 bases and J by 0 bases; unmatched bases: 2. CDR1 SGHDN and CDR2 FVKESK come from the germline V gene. The CDR3 DNA reads as TGTGCCAGCAGCCACCGGACAGGGGCGAACACCGGGGAGCTGTTTTTT. It encodes CASSHRTGANTGELFF.

This clonotype was recorded a few times. This chain connects TRBV7-9 to TRBJ2-3, with D unclear. Trimming pared 2 bases from V and 0 bases from J, leaving 12 bases between. In germline, CDR1 is SEHNR, CDR2 FQNEAQ (reference sequence). The CDR3 loop spans 16 amino acids. The CDR3 region has the DNA TGTGCCAGCAGCTTAAGAGGCGGCCCTAGCACAGATACGCAGTATTTT. Encoded protein: CASSLRGGPSTDTQYF.

This clonotype has a count of ten or more. This sequence joins TRBV6-1 and TRBJ2-6; D gene uncertain. The germline V gene encodes CDR1 MNHNS and CDR2 SASEGT. V was cut by 5 bases and J by 0 bases, with 11 bases left in between. CDR3 length: 16 amino acids. CDR3 in DNA: TGTGCCAGCAGTCCACCATCCCTCTCTGGGGCCAACGTCCTGACTTTC. Its protein is CASSPPSLSGANVLTF.

Concerning this clonotype: A much larger clonotype is one base distant, so this may be a read error. V is TRBV20-1 and J is TRBJ2-1, with 9 bases that match TRBD2. Germline lookup yields CDR1 DFQATT and CDR2 SNEGSKA (reference sequence). This CDR3 spans 13 amino acids. The chain's CDR3 is CSGSGSSYNEQLF. DNA of the CDR3: TGCAGTGGTAGCGGGAGCTCCTACAATGAGCAGCTCTTC.

This clonotype was counted a few times. This chain uses TRBV5-1 with TRBJ2-1; no definite D call. The V and J ends lost 4 bases and 7 bases respectively, with 9 bases between them. The CDR3 sequence is 12 residues long. Looked up from germline, CDR1 is SGHRS and CDR2 is YFSETQ. This CDR3 is CASSRAPNEQFF. The CDR3 region has the DNA TGCGCCAGCAGCAGGGCGCCTAATGAGCAGTTCTTC.

This clonotype was detected a few times. V is TRBV14 and J is TRBJ1-1, with D perhaps matching TRBD1 (6 bases). The germline gives CDR1 SGHDN, CDR2 FVKESK. The CDR3 contains 16 residues. V lost 1 base and J 0 bases, leaving 12 bases between the germline ends. CDR3 bases: TGTGCCAGCAGCCAAGTACAGGGACATTTGAACACTGAAGCTTTCTTT. Its translation is CASSQVQGHLNTEAFF.

This clonotype occurred many times. V and J are TRBV6-5 and TRBJ2-7; D is undetermined. CDR1 is MNHEY, CDR2 SVGAGI, per germline. V lost 2 bases and J 0 bases, leaving 11 bases between the germline ends. The CDR3 has 15 amino acids. The CDR3 coding sequence is TGTGCCAGCAGTTACGGCAGGCCAAGCTCCTACGAGCAGTACTTC. Translation: CASSYGRPSSYEQYF.

This clonotype showed up just a few times. This sequence joins TRBV10-3 and TRBJ1-1, with D possibly being TRBD1 (6 bases). The CDR3 is 14 amino acids. Germline-derived CDR1 and CDR2 are ENHRY and SYGVKD. V lost 8 bases to trimming and J lost 1 base, with 14 bases between them. The CDR3 sequence is CAIRTGQPNTEAFF. In DNA, the CDR3 is TGTGCCATCCGGACCGGACAGCCGAACACTGAAGCTTTCTTT.